The 26 T cell receptor beta chains below come from one sample, sequenced in a study of blood T cells in healthy people across ages (dated by TCRdb to between 2014 and 2017). The library was produced with 5' RACE. Instrument used: Illumina HiSeq 2500. A second PCR of about 7 to 12 cycles was performed with a sample-barcoded 5' primer and a J-beta primer mix. TCRdb redid the processing of the public reads, applying fastp at Q25 and MiXCR, and retained in-frame beta chains. Rows with a matching CDR3 protein are joined into one entry that keeps the most common DNA and genes. The sample profile shows about 620,000 distinct CDR3 sequences; about 51% of them were found once. The ten largest account for around an eighth of the sample. Sequencing was done on a sample of blood. The receptors come from an elderly woman in good health.

The genes are TRBV15 and TRBJ2-1; 13 bases are a match to TRBD2. Per the germline V gene, CDR1 is LNHNV and CDR2 is YYDKDF (reference sequence). The CDR3 sequence is 14 residues long. V lost 4 bases and J lost 10; bases outside the gene matches: 4. The CDR3 bases are TGTGCCACCAGCAATGGACTAGCGGGGGAAGAGCAGTTCTTC. Amino acids: CATSNGLAGEEQFF.

The chain links TRBV15 to TRBJ2-3; TRBD2 agrees at 8 bases. This CDR3 has 15 amino acids. Per germline, CDR1 LNHNV and CDR2 YYDKDF (reference sequence). J lost 1 base, V lost 2 bases, and 2 bases had no gene match. The CDR3 nucleotides are TGTGCCACCAGCAGAAAGACTAGCGGCACAGATACGCAGTATTTT. Encoded protein: CATSRKTSGTDTQYF.

Note on this clonotype: A much larger clone differs from this one at a single base, so this may be a read error. The chain employs TRBV28 and TRBJ2-5; 9 bases are a match to TRBD1. The CDR3 spans 14 residues. V gave up 8 bases and J gave up 0 bases; unmatched junction bases: 4. Per germline, CDR1 MDHEN and CDR2 SYDVKM. The CDR3 protein is CASGDRANQETQYF. In DNA form, the CDR3 reads TGTGCCAGCGGGGACAGGGCTAACCAAGAGACCCAGTACTTC.

The genes are TRBV4-3 and TRBJ2-5, with a weak D call TRBD2 (7 bases). CDR1 and CDR2 from the germline V gene are LGHNA and YSLEER. The CDR3 runs 20 residues. V lost 4 bases and J lost 1, with 28 bases in between. As DNA, the CDR3 is TGCGCCAGCAGCCCGGGGGGTTGGCTGGGTGCGGGGGCCATCCAAGAGACCCAGTACTTC. Residues: CASSPGGWLGAGAIQETQYF.

This clonotype was seen a handful of times. The chain couples TRBV7-2 to TRBJ2-1; perhaps D is TRBD1 or TRBD2 (5 bases each). V was trimmed by 5 bases and J by 0 bases, leaving 17 bases between them. This CDR3 comprises 17 residues. From germline, CDR1 is SGHTA and CDR2 FQGNSA. CDR3 loop: CASSTSGTKSSYNEQFF. CDR3 nucleotide sequence: TGTGCCAGCAGCACCTCCGGGACGAAGAGCTCCTACAATGAGCAGTTCTTC.

V and J are TRBV3-1 and TRBJ2-5; tentative D call: TRBD1 (5 bases). Germline V gives CDR1 LGHDT, CDR2 YNNKEL (reference sequence). Trimming left V 1 base short and J 4 bases short, with 16 bases between. The CDR3 sequence is 16 residues long. This chain's CDR3 is CASSQATGGLRETQYF. As DNA, the CDR3 is TGTGCCAGCAGCCAAGCCACAGGCGGCTTGCGAGAGACCCAGTACTTC.

This clonotype has more than one count but fewer than ten. The V gene is TRBV27, the J gene TRBJ2-2; 8 nucleotides agree with TRBD1. CDR1 MNHEY and CDR2 SMNVEV come from the germline V gene (reference sequence). The CDR3 loop spans 15 amino acids. After removal of 6 bases from V and 4 bases from J, the junction contained 7 bases not matched to a gene. This chain's CDR3 is CASSPDRVVTGELFF. CDR3 sequence (DNA): TGTGCCAGCAGCCCGGACAGGGTTGTCACCGGGGAGCTGTTTTTT.

This clonotype was observed a single time. The rearrangement uses TRBV5-1 and TRBJ1-2, with a weak D call TRBD1 (5 bases). Trimming pared 4 bases from V and 6 bases from J, leaving 10 bases between. The CDR3 is 12 amino acids. Germline CDR1 is SGHRS and CDR2 is YFSETQ. The CDR3 bases are TGCGCCAGCAGCCCGCGGGGGGATGGCTACACCTTC. Protein: CASSPRGDGYTF.

The sample holds many counts of this clonotype. The rearrangement joins TRBV20-1 to TRBJ1-2, with no clear D. CDR1 and CDR2 (germline): DFQATT, SNEGSKA (reference sequence). Trimming shortened V by 0 bases and J by 1 base, and 6 bases separated the two germline ends. CDR3 length: 13 amino acids. CDR3 in DNA: TGCAGTGCTAGAGAAGACCGTAACTATGGCTACACCTTC. Translation: CSAREDRNYGYTF.

J is TRBJ2-2 and V is TRBV7-2; tentatively, D is TRBD2 (5 bases). The V end lost 4 bases, the J end lost 6 bases, and 18 bases lay between the germline ends. CDR3 length: 16 residues. Germline CDR1 is SGHTA and CDR2 is FQGNSA. CDR3 coding DNA: TGTGCCAGCAGCTCACGAGGGAGCCCCTTCCCCGGGGAGCTGTTTTTT. As protein: CASSSRGSPFPGELFF.

This clonotype occurred many times. The rearrangement uses TRBV6-6 and TRBJ2-7; no clear D. The germline V gene encodes CDR1 MNHNY and CDR2 SVGAGI (reference sequence). Trimming removed 0 bases at V and 2 bases at J, with 8 bases between. The CDR3 runs to 14 residues. The CDR3 coding sequence is TGTGCCAGCAGTTACTCGAATTCGGCCTACGAGCAGTACTTC. It encodes CASSYSNSAYEQYF.

To note about this clonotype: One base away lies a much larger clone, so this may be a sequencing read error. The rearrangement joins TRBV5-1 to TRBJ1-2; D remains unclear. Looked up from germline, CDR1 is SGHRS and CDR2 is YFSETQ. This CDR3 region has 13 residues. CDR3 region: CANSPEPNYGYTF. The DNA of the CDR3 is TGCGCCAACAGCCCGGAGCCTAACTATGGCTACACCTTC.

Regarding this clonotype: With a much larger clone just one base away, this may be a read error. J is TRBJ2-7 and V is TRBV7-2, with a weak D call TRBD1 (6 bases). Germline lookup yields CDR1 SGHTA and CDR2 FQGNSA. Trimming took off 4 bases at V and 4 bases at J, with 20 bases between the two ends. The CDR3 is 16 amino acids. CDR3: CASSSGQQGSGYEQYF. Written as DNA, the CDR3 is TGTGCCAGCAGCTCAGGGCAACAGGGTAGTGGGTACGAGCAGTACTTC.

This clonotype was seen at least ten times. The chain joins TRBV29-1 to TRBJ2-3, with 8 bases that match TRBD2. The CDR3 has 15 amino acids. The V gene's germline CDR1 is SQVTM and CDR2 ANQGSEA. V gave up 2 bases and J gave up 1 base; unmatched junction bases: 5. In DNA, the CDR3 is TGCAGCGTTGAACGGGAGGGCCCTGGCACAGATACGCAGTATTTT. Its protein is CSVEREGPGTDTQYF.

The rearrangement links TRBV6-1 to TRBJ2-7; tentative D call: TRBD2 (6 bases). CDR3 size: 13 residues. Trimming left V 6 bases short and J 6 bases short, with 15 bases between. The germline gives CDR1 MNHNS, CDR2 SASEGT. CDR3 loop: CASSAMLGGEQYF. The CDR3 bases are TGTGCCAGCAGCGCTATGTTGGGAGGCGAGCAGTACTTC.

The chain combines TRBV7-2 with TRBJ2-5; maybe TRBD2 (5 bases). V lost 5 bases, J lost 5 bases, and 15 bases lay in between. Germline V gene data show CDR1 as SGHTA and CDR2 as FQGNSA. The CDR3 length is 14 residues. The CDR3 sequence is CTSSPRTETETQYF. The CDR3 DNA follows: TGTACCAGCAGCCCAAGGACTGAAACGGAGACCCAGTACTTC. Looking up the rest from reference TRBV7-2 and TRBJ2-5 gives the full variable domain: GAGVSQSPSNKVTEKGKDVELRCDPISGHTALYWYRQSLGQGLEFLIYFQGNSAPDKSGLPSDRFSAERTGGSVSTLTIQRTQQEDSAVYLCTSSPRTETETQYFGPGTRLLVL.

This chain connects TRBV27 to TRBJ2-4; 7 bases map to TRBD2. The J call may be faulty, since TRBJ2-7 better matches the DNA end. Per germline, CDR1 MNHEY and CDR2 SMNVEV (reference sequence). The CDR3 covers 15 residues. CDR3 amino acids: CASSPRIAGGFEQYF. CDR3 nucleotide sequence: TGTGCCAGCAGTCCCCGGATAGCGGGTGGCTTCGAGCAGTACTTC.

V gene TRBV9 combines with J gene TRBJ2-5; D possibly corresponds to TRBD1 (5 bases). The germline V gene has CDR1 SGDLS and CDR2 YYNGEE. CDR3 length equals 15 residues. Trimming removed 0 bases at V and 4 bases at J, with 13 bases between. The CDR3 is CASSVVAGLGETQYF. CDR3 DNA: TGTGCCAGCAGCGTAGTGGCAGGGCTTGGAGAGACCCAGTACTTC.

This clonotype was seen ten or more times. The rearrangement uses TRBV2 and TRBJ1-2; tentative D call: TRBD1 (6 bases). Germline assignment: CDR1 SNHLY and CDR2 FYNNEI. The CDR3 loop spans 14 amino acids. The V end was cut by 4 bases, the J end by 8 bases, with 17 bases between. The chain's CDR3 is CASSVGAGAEGYTF. Written as DNA, the CDR3 is TGTGCCAGCAGTGTAGGAGCGGGGGCAGAGGGCTACACCTTC.

CDR3 region: CASSFASENEQFF. Written as DNA, the CDR3 is TGTGCCAGCAGCTTTGCTAGCGAAAATGAGCAGTTCTTC. V is TRBV11-1 and J is TRBJ2-1, with a possible D match to TRBD2 (6 bases). V was cut by 3 bases and J by 7 bases, with 10 bases left in between. Germline CDR1 SGHAT, CDR2 FQDESV (reference sequence). The CDR3 covers 13 residues.

This clonotype has a single count. One base away lies a much larger clone, so this may be a sequencing read error. Here the CDR3 DNA reads TGCAGTGCGACCCCCATCGGAAGCTCCTACAATGAGCAGTACTTC. It codes for CSATPIGSSYNEQYF. This chain links TRBV20-1 with TRBJ2-1, with D unclear. The J call is doubtful: the DNA matches TRBJ2-7 better. CDR3 length: 15 amino acids. Germline assignment: CDR1 DFQATT and CDR2 SNEGSKA (reference sequence).

In this sample, this clonotype turned up once. A read error may be the cause here, since a much bigger clone is one base away. V usage is TRBV5-1 and J usage is TRBJ2-5; D is possibly TRBD2 (5 bases). The CDR3 is 12 residues long. Trimming removed 9 bases at V and 5 bases at J, with 14 bases between. Germline CDR1 and CDR2: SGHRS and YFSETQ. CDR3 DNA sequence: TGCGCCACCACTGATCGAGGGGAGACCCAGTACTTC. Its translation: CATTDRGETQYF.

Points on this clonotype: The junction departs from the called germline gene at one end, perhaps through a read error. J is TRBJ2-3 and V is TRBV5-5; tentative D call: TRBD1 (6 bases). The CDR3 runs to 15 residues. The germline gives CDR1 SGHKS, CDR2 YYEKEE (reference sequence). The CDR3 sequence is CASSHGQLATDTQYF. The CDR3 DNA is TGCGCCAGCAGCCACGGACAGCTAGCAACAGATACGCAGTATTTT.

Comment on this clonotype: A much larger clone sits a single nucleotide away, making a read error possible. This chain links TRBV10-3 with TRBJ2-1; D might be TRBD2 (6 bases). Germline CDR1 ENHRY, CDR2 SYGVKD. Trimming pared 4 bases from V and 7 bases from J, leaving 17 bases between. The CDR3 sequence is 15 residues long. The CDR3 bases are TGTGCCATCAGTGTGATGAGGGGACTTCCAAATGAGCAGTTCTTC. The encoded protein is CAISVMRGLPNEQFF.

Only a few counts were recorded for this clonotype. The genes are TRBV7-2 and TRBJ2-7, with D tentatively TRBD2 (6 bases). Deletions cut 7 bases from V and 1 base from J, with 20 bases between. There are 16 residues in the CDR3. Germline CDR1 reads SGHTA; CDR2 reads FQGNSA. The CDR3: CASTQHRASGSYEQYF. CDR3 in DNA: TGTGCCAGCACCCAGCACAGAGCCAGCGGGTCCTACGAGCAGTACTTC.

Points on this clonotype: Given a much more abundant clone one base away, this may be a read error. The CDR3 loop reads CAGSLDGSPYYEQYF. CDR3 bases: TGTGCCGGCAGCTTAGATGGGTCCCCTTACTACGAGCAGTACTTC. V usage is TRBV7-3 and J usage is TRBJ2-4; D not certain. The J call may be mistaken, given a closer DNA end match to TRBJ2-7. Germline V gene data show CDR1 as SGHTA and CDR2 as FQGTGA. The CDR3 consists of 15 residues.